This TCR beta chain was recorded in a study of beta chain features in type 1 diabetes. Broader study findings: Patients and controls would share equally any PCR tilt toward shorter templates.

As regards this clone: What it binds is unknown.

Sequenced material consisted of expressed TCRB transcripts (all of the isolated RNA was reverse transcribed). Roughly 3.7 million reads, on average, came from each naive, central memory and regulatory T cell sample. Here immunoSEQ multiplex PCR was the method, and the copy in TCRdb shows in-frame clones only, minus some. The sample lists about 320,000 clones; less than 15% were seen once. The CDR3 has 14 amino acids. The V and J ends lost 5 bases and 0 bases, in that order; junction bases with no gene match: 3. Germline CDR1 and CDR2: SGHRS and YFSETQ. Input material: central memory CD4+ T cells from blood. This chain joins TRBV5-1 and TRBJ2-3; 7 positions match TRBD1. This sequence originates from a man between 25 and 39 years old in good health. The CDR3 nucleotides are TGCGCCAGCAGTGACAGGGCAAGCACAGATACGCAGTATTTT. Amino acid sequence: CASSDRASTDTQYF.